Listed here is a single TCR beta chain. The clone's antigen remains unknown. Base-call qualities are not available, and no considerably larger clone is one nucleotide away. These data belong to a study of T cells after yellow fever vaccination (dated by TCRdb to the late 2010s). Concerning the study at large: The SMART-Seq v4 Ultra Low Input RNA kit was used to prepare libraries from fractions with low cell numbers. Blood samples were taken at several timepoints before and after primary and secondary immunization, and bulk PBMC replicates and cell subsets were isolated. Two healthy male donors, one aged 18 to 29 and one aged 30 to 40 years, made up the cohort. To follow T-cell clones before and after both primary and booster YFV17D yellow fever vaccination, bulk TCR alpha and beta repertoires underwent longitudinal sequencing. Results and caveats for the whole study, not just this receptor: Compared with the primary T-cell response, the secondary T-cell response was faster but weaker, reaching its peak on day 5 rather than on day 15. A small fraction of clonotypes showed up in both the CD4 and CD8 compartments, probably as a result of convergent recombination. After the booster, most of the clones that had expanded following primary vaccination were detected again (around 95% of CD4 and around 90% of CD8), which suggests that memory was broadly maintained. Because only a couple of donors were included in the study, the extent to which the findings can be generalized is limited. Computational filtering was required because FACS-sorted repertoires could contain abundant contaminating clonotypes from the bulk population.

According to the study, the label for this sample's treatment or condition signals: live attenuated yellow fever vaccine strain. At every blood-draw timepoint, two biological replicates of bulk PBMCs were collected. PBMCs were isolated from peripheral blood using a standard Ficoll-Paque protocol. TriZol was used to extract RNA from bulk PBMCs, CD4 and CD8 fractions, and dextramer-positive and dextramer-negative fractions. TCR cDNA was synthesized by 5'RACE template switching, through which a universal primer site and unique molecular identifiers were introduced. Priming for cDNA synthesis came from both the TCR alpha and TCR beta constant segments. Library amplification used two PCR steps, and the second PCR step added sample barcodes and sequencing adapters. Libraries were sequenced on Illumina HiSeq 2500 (2x100 bp) or NovaSeq (2x150 bp). Regarding the original processing steps: Reads were demultiplexed and collapsed into UMI consensus sequences with MIGEC, and V(D)J alignment was performed with MiXCR. Using edgeR on replicate PBMC samples, clonotypes were called vaccine-responding if FDR was below 0.01 and the log2 fold change was above 5 up to day 15. Each bulk clonotype was labeled CD4 or CD8 based on which sequenced repertoire, CD4 or CD8, contained the clonotype at higher abundance. TCRdb reprocessed the public reads (quality trimming at Q25 with fastp, clone calling with MiXCR) and kept in-frame beta chains. Rows matching on CDR3 protein sequence are summarized as one entry with the most common DNA and genes. None of the V and J calls come from the authors' own analysis; TCRdb made them. The sample table contains fewer than 450,000 distinct CDR3 sequences; only one count was recorded for roughly 8.3% of them. Of the sample, approximately 15% is held by the ten largest clones.

CDR1 and CDR2 are drawn from the germline V gene: SQVTM, ANQGSEA. The CDR3 runs 12 residues from the cysteine to the phenylalanine. Just CDR3 DNA is preserved here, 36 bases in frame from base 1. V gives up 3 bases and J gives up 4 bases, and the segment between their germline ends measures 8 bases. The chain was built from TRBV29-1 and TRBJ2-3; the D gene is unclear. Specimen: PBMCs, collected about 49 days after the first yellow fever vaccination. The clonotype comes from a young man who received the YFV17D yellow fever vaccine. The encoded CDR3 is CSVDVAADTQYF. The DNA sequence reads TGCAGCGTTGACGTAGCTGCAGATACGCAGTATTTT.